This T cell receptor beta chain is from a study of cytomegalovirus exposure and HLA in healthy donors. A remark on this clone: The antigen is unknown.

All donors participated as healthy donors of bone marrow. Though nominally healthy at sampling, donors likely had unrecorded immune exposures. Germline V lookup: CDR1 SEHNR, CDR2 FQNEAQ (reference sequence). V lost 3 bases to trimming and J lost 3 bases; unmatched junction nucleotides: 2. The CDR3 extends over 13 amino acids. PCR primers comprised 60 Vbeta and 13 Jbeta primers. TCRdb's table, derived via immunoSEQ multiplex PCR, lists solely in-frame clones and lacks some. The table includes more than 100,000 clones, about 77% detected once. Study-level findings and limits: Previous analysis showed most TCR beta V segments were productive about 87% or about 30% of the time. About 150 TCR beta chains were listed as cytomegalovirus-associated.

The rearrangement links TRBV7-9 to TRBJ2-7; 7 nucleotides line up with TRBD1. This receptor was obtained from a woman aged 35 to 49 in good health and CMV-seronegative. The sequenced material came from PBMCs. CDR3 residues: CASSLQGDYEQYF. As DNA, the CDR3 is TGTGCCAGCAGCTTGCAGGGGGACTACGAGCAGTACTTC.